Described below is a single T cell receptor beta chain sequence and its context. No cognate antigen has been identified for it. Base qualities are not provided; no much larger clone lies one nucleotide away. The CDR3 runs 15 residues from the cysteine to the phenylalanine. Only the CDR3 DNA stays, 45 bases, in frame from base 1. According to the germline V gene, CDR1 reads SQVTM and CDR2 reads ANQGSEA. Trimmed from V: 3 bases; trimmed from J: 1 base; junction bases lacking a gene match: 6. The data are from a study of T cell responses to AZD1222 COVID-19 vaccine (dated by TCRdb to about 2021). General notes on the study: TCR sequencing was performed for approximately 240 trial participants, of whom around 200 were given two doses of AZD1222 and approximately 25 were given two doses of MenACWY control vaccine. Trial participants were enrolled by age into subgroups of 18-55, 56-69 and 70-plus years, and roughly 160, 29 and 62 TCR-sequenced participants, respectively, were included in these subgroups. Summary of the overall study and its limitations: Participants were mostly white British, with more females than males. The authors suggested clonal diversity may have been underestimated. Epitopes outside the regions mutated in the B.1.351 and B.1.1.7 variants were reportedly recognized by nearly half of the unique spike-specific TCRs. No day 14 peak-response samples were available, so repertoires were characterized only after the peak T cell response. The vaccine-associated CD4 TCRs covered the entire spike protein, and the dominant responses fell in regions 160-218 and 743-854. Spike-specific TCR breadth and depth rose significantly after two AZD1222 doses compared with day 0 and with MenACWY recipients. Conclusions about previously exposed vaccinees are limited because only a handful of AZD1222 recipients were SARS-CoV-2 seropositive at baseline. In the small 56-69-year group, the increase in depth fell short of significance, most likely because of low power.

The time point label corresponds to: about 28 days (+/-7) after the second vaccine dose. AZD1222 recipients whose second dose came at about 4 weeks and those whose second dose came at about 12 weeks were combined into one group, since spike-specific TCR depth and breadth did not differ between the two schedules. The vaccinee samples were drawn from two UK trials, COV001 and COV002, one of which was a single-blind randomized controlled phase 2/3 trial testing AZD1222 (ChAdOx1 nCoV-19) in healthy adults. For TCRbeta chain sequencing, PBMC samples were collected from trial participants at day 0 and at day 28 after the second dose. The CDR3 regions of human TCRbeta chains were analyzed by immunosequencing. Per the source publication's procedure: TCRs in the repertoires were compared against a reference library of SARS-CoV-2-specific TCRs that had been generated with the MIRA antigen-specificity platform. Breadth was defined as the fraction of unique TCRs that were SARS-CoV-2-associated. Depth was defined as the fraction of total T cells that were SARS-CoV-2-associated. Using the MIRA data, each spike-specific TCR was assigned both to the spike region to which the TCR was reactive and to a CD4 or CD8 class. Log10-transformed breadth and depth values were compared by one-way ANOVA with Sidak's multiple comparisons tests. TCRdb mirrors the immuneACCESS table, restricted to in-frame sequences. Some clones are absent from its copies; in checked studies, under half trace to an unresolved V gene, and the reason for the others is unknown. V and J calls and clone size follow that table, whereas D and trimming were derived from the DNA. The table for this sample lists 90,000 to 100,000 clones; approximately 90% of them were counted only once. In total, the top ten clones hold about 12% of the sample.

The clonotype was recovered from an adult who received the AZD1222 COVID-19 vaccine. The rearrangement combines TRBV29-1 with TRBJ2-1; the central 7 bases match TRBD1. This material consisted of peripheral blood, taken 28 days after the second AZD1222 dose. The DNA sequence follows: TGCAGCGTTGATACTACAGGGGTTTCCTACAATGAGCAGTTCTTC. This translates into CSVDTTGVSYNEQFF.